This TCR beta chain was sequenced in a study of blood T cell repertoires in COVID-19. The method was immunoSEQ multiplex PCR; TCRdb's version includes in-frame clones alone and lacks a portion of them. The sample has about 240,000 clones, over 80% seen once. This CDR3 contains 16 residues. CDR1 MGHDK and CDR2 SYGVNS come from the germline V gene. Losses at the gene ends were 4 bases for V and 0 bases for J; bases not matched to a gene: 7. The chain employs TRBV25-1 and TRBJ1-1; 8 bases are shared with TRBD1. This clonotype was sampled from a woman younger than 45 with acute COVID-19. The sample was PBMCs or T cells enriched from blood (not recorded which). CDR3 protein: CASSVRTGIMNTEAFF. As DNA, the CDR3 is TGTGCCAGCAGTGTGAGGACAGGGATCATGAACACTGAAGCTTTCTTT.